This TCR beta chain was sequenced during a study of blood T cell repertoires in COVID-19. About the research overall: Specimens from acute and convalescent COVID-19 originated in the United States, Italy and Spain. Nucleic acid was either cDNA or gDNA, and it came from T cells, B-cell-depleted T cells, or PBMCs.

Between the trimmed V and J ends, which lost 7 bases and 0 bases, there was a span of 10 bases. This CDR3 is built from 14 residues. Germline CDR1 and CDR2: MNHEY and SVGAGI. In the authors' methods: Reference gene primer amplification gave nucleated cell count estimates. Using immunoSEQ multiplex PCR, the repertoire was profiled, and TCRdb retains in-frame clones only, with some absent. The D gene and trimming were derived from the DNA, and the V and J assignments and clone size from that table. The data hold 95,000 to 120,000 clones, with less than 85% observed a single time. The rearrangement uses TRBV6-5 and TRBJ1-5; D gene unclear. The source material was peripheral blood. The sequence derives from a woman aged 40 to 49 with acute or convalescent COVID-19. CDR3 sequence (DNA): TGTGCCAGCACCGGTCGTTATAGCAATCAGCCCCAGCATTTT. Translating it yields CASTGRYSNQPQHF.